This TCR beta chain was captured in a study of tumor and adjacent non-tumor tissue in lung cancer. This clonotype has ten or more counts. What it binds is not known. This sample's RNA came from whole unsorted tissue. Newly diagnosed lung cancer patients had thoracic surgery in China, August–late 2014, without prior chemotherapy. Germline-derived CDR1 and CDR2 are DFQATT and SNEGSKA (reference sequence). CDR3 length: 14 residues. J lost 8 bases, V lost 0 bases, and 8 bases had no gene match. Study-wide points: Shorter survival was associated with higher TCR diversity in tumors. In normal lung, the top 100 clones were significantly more dominant than in tumor.

A modified ARM-PCR protocol with three rounds of nested PCR amplified TCRbeta. One entry per CDR3 protein results from TCRdb running MiXCR on the multiplex PCR reads. The table includes roughly 150,000 distinct CDR3 sequences, 66% detected once. The chain employs TRBV20-1 and TRBJ1-2; 8 bases map to TRBD1. The sample was lung tumor tissue. The receptor was derived from a man between 60 and 75 years old with small cell lung cancer. The CDR3 loop reads CSARERDRTNGYTF. The CDR3, as DNA: TGCAGTGCTAGAGAAAGGGACAGGACAAACGGCTACACCTTC.